This T cell receptor beta chain was identified in a study of blood T cell repertoires in COVID-19. Between the trimmed V and J ends, which lost 0 bases and 5 bases, there was a span of 13 bases. Germline V gene lookup returns CDR1 LGHNA and CDR2 YSLEER. There are 15 residues in the CDR3. Libraries were prepared by immunoSEQ multiplex PCR; TCRdb keeps only in-frame clonotypes and omits some of them. The table has about 160,000 clones, approximately 92% seen once; the top ten hold roughly 4.8%. The chain carries TRBV4-3 and TRBJ1-1; perhaps TRBD1 as D (6 bases). The TCR originated in a woman between 50 and 59 years old with acute or convalescent COVID-19. Sequencing used peripheral blood. The CDR3 is CASSQEVGGGTEAFF. The CDR3 DNA sequence: TGCGCCAGCAGCCAAGAGGTAGGGGGGGGGACTGAAGCTTTCTTT.